A selection of T cell receptor beta chains follows, all from one sample in a study of T-cell memory formation after mild COVID-19. TCRdb itself ran the 5' RACE reads through MiXCR, one entry per CDR3 protein. The table has about 620,000 distinct CDR3 sequences, roughly 17% seen once. Source material: PBMCs or a T cell subset sorted from them (not recorded which). These TCRs come from an adult woman who had mild COVID-19 (a few samples of this study predate the infection). Cell type and time point are not known. Both conserved end residues are part of each CDR3. D genes are given only for firm matches. Not all rows give a size; the values are once, few, many and, for expanded clones, a class.

CDR3aa	CDR3nt	abundance	d_gene	v_gene	j_gene
CATSDQGDTGELFF	TGTGCCACCAGTGATCAGGGGGACACCGGGGAGCTGTTTTTT	NA	TRBD1	TRBV24-1	TRBJ2-2
CASSLQYSGRTSTDTQYF	TGCGCCAGCAGCCTCCAATATAGCGGGAGGACAAGCACAGATACGCAGTATTTT	few	TRBD2	TRBV5-1	TRBJ2-3
CASAGTAVYGYTF	TGTGCCAGCGCCGGGACAGCGGTCTATGGCTACACCTTC	few	TRBD1	TRBV27	TRBJ1-2
CARKSRLNQPQHF	TGTGCCAGAAAATCCCGCCTCAATCAGCCCCAGCATTTT	NA	NA	TRBV5-3	TRBJ1-5
CASSQDWGEGYTF	TGTGCCAGCAGCCAAGACTGGGGAGAGGGCTACACCTTC	NA	NA	TRBV14	TRBJ1-2
CSASRGASTDTQYF	TGCAGTGCTTCCAGGGGAGCTTCCACAGATACGCAGTATTTT	NA	NA	TRBV20-1	TRBJ2-3
CSARHEEGGYTF	TGCAGTGCTAGGCACGAGGAGGGTGGCTACACCTTC	NA	NA	TRBV20-1	TRBJ1-2
CATSDAGAGVTGELFF	TGTGCCACCAGTGATGCCGGGGCTGGAGTAACCGGGGAGCTGTTTTTT	few	NA	TRBV24-1	TRBJ2-2
CASSLPGVETGELFF	TGTGCCAGCAGTTTACCAGGGGTGGAAACCGGGGAGCTGTTTTTT	few	NA	TRBV6-5	TRBJ2-2
CASSYGDVYGYTF	TGTGCCAGCAGTTACGGGGATGTCTATGGCTACACCTTC	NA	NA	TRBV6-2/TRBV6-3	TRBJ1-2
CASSGDTQYF	TGTGCCAGCAGTGGAGATACGCAGTATTTT	many	NA	TRBV2	TRBJ2-3
CASSRWRAEQYF	TGTGCCAGCAGTCGGTGGAGGGCCGAGCAGTACTTC	few	NA	TRBV6-1	TRBJ2-7
CSASLRGSTGELFF	TGCAGTGCTAGTCTGCGGGGGTCCACCGGGGAGCTGTTTTTT	NA	TRBD2	TRBV20-1	TRBJ2-2
CASSDKSNQPQHF	TGTGCCAGCAGTGATAAGAGCAATCAGCCCCAGCATTTT	NA	NA	TRBV12-3/TRBV12-4	TRBJ1-5
CASSRNRGTGNYEQYF	TGTGCCAGCAGTCGAAACCGGGGGACAGGGAACTACGAGCAGTACTTC	NA	TRBD1	TRBV6-1	TRBJ2-7
CASSTTGTVETQYF	TGTGCCAGCAGCACGACAGGGACGGTGGAGACCCAGTACTTC	NA	TRBD1	TRBV9	TRBJ2-5
CASSQLKGQGHGTQYF	TGCGCCAGCAGCCAGCTCAAGGGACAGGGACACGGGACCCAGTACTTC	few	TRBD1	TRBV4-1	TRBJ2-5
CSATNHGTSGGAGNEQFF	TGCAGTGCAACTAACCATGGGACTAGCGGGGGGGCTGGCAATGAGCAGTTCTTC	few	TRBD2	TRBV20-1	TRBJ2-1
CSARDLGQASGANVLTF	TGCAGTGCTAGAGACCTCGGACAGGCCTCTGGGGCCAACGTCCTGACTTTC	many	TRBD1	TRBV20-1	TRBJ2-6
CASSPFGQGDQAKLFF	TGTGCCAGTAGTCCATTCGGACAGGGAGACCAAGCCAAACTGTTTTTT	NA	TRBD1	TRBV19	TRBJ1-4
CASSLLGGGTGELFF	TGTGCCAGCAGCTTATTAGGAGGGGGTACCGGGGAGCTGTTTTTT	NA	NA	TRBV7-2	TRBJ2-2
CASSLLGRGTGKRYGYTF	TGTGCCAGCAGTTTGTTGGGGCGGGGCACCGGGAAACGTTATGGCTACACCTTC	NA	NA	TRBV27	TRBJ1-2
CASSPGRTRSGSAKNIQYF	TGTGCCAGCAGCCCTGGCCGGACTAGAAGCGGGTCAGCCAAAAACATTCAGTACTTC	few	TRBD2	TRBV6-2/TRBV6-3	TRBJ2-4
CSATGTVRKGYTF	TGCAGTGCCACTGGGACCGTGCGGAAAGGCTACACCTTC	many	NA	TRBV20-1	TRBJ1-2
CASSAEEETQYF	TGTGCCAGCAGCGCAGAGGAAGAGACCCAGTACTTC	many	NA	TRBV5-5	TRBJ2-5
CASSSPTAPGRVEQYF	TGCGCCAGCAGTTCACCCACAGCCCCGGGTAGGGTCGAGCAGTACTTC	NA	NA	TRBV5-1	TRBJ2-7
CSAIIGGGELFF	TGCAGTGCTATAATTGGCGGGGGGGAGCTGTTTTTT	NA	NA	TRBV20-1	TRBJ2-2
CASSLYTGGADTQYF	TGTGCCAGCAGCTTGTATACGGGAGGGGCAGATACGCAGTATTTT	many	TRBD2	TRBV5-4	TRBJ2-3
CASNGNTGELFF	TGCGCCAGCAACGGGAACACCGGGGAGCTGTTTTTT	many	NA	TRBV5-1	TRBJ2-2
CSARDRTVSSGNTIYF	TGCAGTGCTAGAGACCGGACAGTAAGCTCTGGAAACACCATATATTTT	NA	NA	TRBV20-1	TRBJ1-3
CASSQGQTRSYNSPLHF	TGCGCCAGCAGCCAAGGACAGACACGCTCCTATAATTCACCCCTCCACTTT	few	NA	TRBV4-1	TRBJ1-6
CASSRGGGSTDTQYF	TGTGCCAGCAGCCGGGGGGGCGGCTCTACAGATACGCAGTATTTT	many	TRBD2	TRBV7-3	TRBJ2-3
CATSRDDRKVGDEQFF	TGTGCCACCAGCAGAGATGATAGGAAAGTGGGCGATGAGCAGTTCTTC	few	NA	TRBV15	TRBJ2-1
CASSWDRPSSYEQYF	TGCGCCAGCAGCTGGGACAGGCCCAGTTCGTACGAGCAGTACTTC	NA	TRBD1	TRBV5-1	TRBJ2-7
CASSYYLSGDTDTQYF	TGTGCCAGCAGTTACTATCTGTCAGGGGACACAGATACGCAGTATTTT	few	NA	TRBV6-5	TRBJ2-3
CASLEDGGNTEAFF	TGTGCCAGCTTGGAGGACGGGGGGAACACTGAAGCTTTCTTT	NA	NA	TRBV6-2/TRBV6-3	TRBJ1-1
CASSRVGQAQPQHF	TGTGCCAGCAGTCGGGTGGGGCAGGCGCAGCCCCAGCATTTT	NA	NA	TRBV6-5	TRBJ1-5
CASSYKDRSSYEQYF	TGTGCCAGCAGTTATAAGGACCGGAGCTCCTACGAGCAGTACTTC	NA	NA	TRBV6-5	TRBJ2-7
CASSSAPGVTYSGANVLTF	TGTGCCAGCAGCTCTGCGCCGGGGGTCACATACTCTGGGGCCAACGTCCTGACTTTC	few	NA	TRBV7-3	TRBJ2-6
CASSLTRTRTDTQYF	TGTGCCAGCAGCTTAACGAGGACCCGCACAGATACGCAGTATTTT	few	NA	TRBV7-2	TRBJ2-3
CAWSVGGGVSIDTQYF	TGTGCCTGGAGTGTCGGAGGGGGAGTGAGTATAGATACGCAGTATTTT	few	NA	TRBV30	TRBJ2-3
CSVATGGGETQYF	TGCAGCGTAGCCACAGGGGGCGGGGAGACCCAGTACTTC	NA	TRBD1	TRBV29-1	TRBJ2-5
CASSLGQAAETEAFF	TGCGCCAGCAGCTTGGGACAGGCCGCGGAGACTGAAGCTTTCTTT	NA	NA	TRBV5-1	TRBJ1-1
CASSQLRTSGFNEQFF	TGTGCCAGCAGCCAATTGAGGACTAGCGGTTTCAATGAGCAGTTCTTC	few	TRBD2	TRBV3-1	TRBJ2-1
CASSLVGQSYEQYF	TGTGCCAGCAGCTTAGTCGGACAGAGCTACGAGCAGTACTTC	few	NA	TRBV7-9	TRBJ2-7
CASSQAFPPGAGEKPEAFF	TGCGCCAGCAGCCAAGCGTTCCCACCTGGGGCAGGGGAAAAGCCTGAAGCTTTCTTT	NA	NA	TRBV4-1	TRBJ1-1
CASSAGQGKPPYNEQFF	TGTGCCAGCAGCGCCGGACAGGGAAAACCCCCTTACAATGAGCAGTTCTTC	few	TRBD1	TRBV7-9	TRBJ2-1
CASSQGAVHSTDTQYF	TGCGCCAGCAGCCAGGGAGCGGTTCATAGCACAGATACGCAGTATTTT	NA	NA	TRBV4-3	TRBJ2-3
CSARGSGRYGYTF	TGCAGTGCTAGGGGCAGTGGGCGCTATGGCTACACCTTC	few	NA	TRBV20-1	TRBJ1-2
CASSQASGRYGEQYF	TGTGCCAGCAGTCAGGCTAGCGGGAGATATGGCGAGCAGTACTTC	NA	TRBD2	TRBV2	TRBJ2-7
CSVDQAMNTEAFF	TGCAGCGTTGATCAGGCGATGAACACTGAAGCTTTCTTT	NA	NA	TRBV29-1	TRBJ1-1
CASSQDWLAGTYEQYF	TGCGCCAGCAGCCAAGATTGGCTAGCGGGGACCTACGAGCAGTACTTC	NA	TRBD2	TRBV4-3	TRBJ2-7
CASTGTSGYNEQFF	TGTGCCAGCACAGGGACTAGCGGGTACAATGAGCAGTTCTTC	few	TRBD2	TRBV25-1	TRBJ2-1